Listed below are T cell receptor beta chains from one sample, sequenced in a study of CD8 T cells in ankylosing spondylitis. TCRdb used MiXCR to reprocess the 5' RACE reads, holding one entry per CDR3 protein. The profile shows fewer than 750,000 distinct CDR3 sequences, under 20% of them singletons. The sequenced sample consisted of blood, either unsorted or a sorted T cell fraction (not recorded which). All receptors derive from a male donor with ankylosing spondylitis. Both conserved end residues are part of each CDR3. Fields, in order: CDR3 DNA, CDR3 protein, clone size, D gene, V gene, J gene, CDR3 length. D genes are given only for firm matches. Clone sizes are given selectively: once, few, many, or a class where the clone is expanded.

cdr3_nt: TGTGCCAGCAGTTACTCGTGGGAGGGGGCTTCACCCCTCCACTTT
cdr3_aa: CASSYSWEGASPLHF
clone_size: few
d_call: TRBD1
v_call: TRBV6-5
j_call: TRBJ1-6
cdr3_length: 15

cdr3_nt: TGTGCCAGCAGCTTAGAGGACAGGGGACCCTACGAGCAGTACTTC
cdr3_aa: CASSLEDRGPYEQYF
clone_size: few
d_call: TRBD1
v_call: TRBV13
j_call: TRBJ2-7
cdr3_length: 15

cdr3_nt: TGTGCCAGCAGTACAAGCGTATCCTACGAGCAGTACTTC
cdr3_aa: CASSTSVSYEQYF
clone_size: few
d_call: .
v_call: TRBV28
j_call: TRBJ2-7
cdr3_length: 13

cdr3_nt: TGCGCCAGCAGCCAAACGGGGGGTCGCTACGAGCAGTACTTC
cdr3_aa: CASSQTGGRYEQYF
clone_size: few
d_call: TRBD2
v_call: TRBV4-1
j_call: TRBJ2-7
cdr3_length: 14

cdr3_nt: TGTGCCAGCAGCTCAATAGCGGGAGGGCCGAGGGGAGATACGCAGTATTTT
cdr3_aa: CASSSIAGGPRGDTQYF
clone_size: few
d_call: TRBD2
v_call: TRBV7-3
j_call: TRBJ2-3
cdr3_length: 17

cdr3_nt: TGTGCCAGCAGCTTAGCGCCGACTAGCGGCAAAGGGAATGAGCAGTTCTTC
cdr3_aa: CASSLAPTSGKGNEQFF
clone_size: few
d_call: TRBD2
v_call: TRBV7-9
j_call: TRBJ2-1
cdr3_length: 17

cdr3_nt: TGCAGTGCTCTTCCCCTAGGAGGGGTCCGCACTAATGAGCAGTTCTTC
cdr3_aa: CSALPLGGVRTNEQFF
clone_size: .
d_call: .
v_call: TRBV20-1
j_call: TRBJ2-1
cdr3_length: 16

cdr3_nt: TGTGCCAGCAGCTTAGGGGCTGCCTACGAGCAGTACTTC
cdr3_aa: CASSLGAAYEQYF
clone_size: many
d_call: .
v_call: TRBV5-1
j_call: TRBJ2-7
cdr3_length: 13

cdr3_nt: TGTGCCAGCAGCCTCTACGTAACTAATGAAAAACTGTTTTTT
cdr3_aa: CASSLYVTNEKLFF
clone_size: .
d_call: .
v_call: TRBV7-2
j_call: TRBJ1-4
cdr3_length: 14

cdr3_nt: TGTGCCAGCAGCCAGGGGACTAGCGGGAGGGAGCTGTTTTTT
cdr3_aa: CASSQGTSGRELFF
clone_size: many
d_call: TRBD2
v_call: TRBV3-1
j_call: TRBJ2-2
cdr3_length: 14

cdr3_nt: TGTGCCAGCAGTTACGACGGGGCCTACGCGTTGGATGGCTACACCTTC
cdr3_aa: CASSYDGAYALDGYTF
clone_size: .
d_call: .
v_call: TRBV6-2/TRBV6-3
j_call: TRBJ1-2
cdr3_length: 16

cdr3_nt: TGCAGCGTTCGGGTTAACGCTGAAGCTTTCTTT
cdr3_aa: CSVRVNAEAFF
clone_size: many
d_call: .
v_call: TRBV29-1
j_call: TRBJ1-1
cdr3_length: 11

cdr3_nt: TGTGCCAGCAGTTTGTCGGACGTCAATCAGCCCCAGCATTTT
cdr3_aa: CASSLSDVNQPQHF
clone_size: many
d_call: .
v_call: TRBV12-3/TRBV12-4
j_call: TRBJ1-5
cdr3_length: 14

cdr3_nt: TGTGCCAGCACGGCTAGCGGGGGGGTGGATGAGCAGTTCTTC
cdr3_aa: CASTASGGVDEQFF
clone_size: .
d_call: TRBD2
v_call: TRBV5-6
j_call: TRBJ2-1
cdr3_length: 14

cdr3_nt: TGCGCCAGCAGCCAACACAGTACCGGAGGAAGGGATGGCTACACCTTC
cdr3_aa: CASSQHSTGGRDGYTF
clone_size: .
d_call: .
v_call: TRBV4-1
j_call: TRBJ1-2
cdr3_length: 16

cdr3_nt: TGTGCCAGCAGTTTGGGTCAGATGTACGAGCAGTACTTC
cdr3_aa: CASSLGQMYEQYF
clone_size: .
d_call: .
v_call: TRBV27
j_call: TRBJ2-7
cdr3_length: 13

cdr3_nt: TGTGCCACCCAAGAGGAGGGGAACCCTGACGCCGAGCAGTACTTC
cdr3_aa: CATQEEGNPDAEQYF
clone_size: .
d_call: .
v_call: TRBV12-3/TRBV12-4
j_call: TRBJ2-7
cdr3_length: 15

cdr3_nt: TGTGCCAGCAGCTCCGATGCAGGGTTCGGGGAAAAACTGTTTTTT
cdr3_aa: CASSSDAGFGEKLFF
clone_size: .
d_call: .
v_call: TRBV11-2
j_call: TRBJ1-4
cdr3_length: 15

cdr3_nt: TGTGCCAGCAGTCCGGACAGGGTTGAGACCCAGTACTTC
cdr3_aa: CASSPDRVETQYF
clone_size: few
d_call: TRBD1
v_call: TRBV6-6
j_call: TRBJ2-5
cdr3_length: 13

cdr3_nt: TGCAGTGCTACCAACAGGGGTGCTGAAGCTTTCTTT
cdr3_aa: CSATNRGAEAFF
clone_size: .
d_call: TRBD1
v_call: TRBV20-1
j_call: TRBJ1-1
cdr3_length: 12

cdr3_nt: TGCAGTGCTAGAGATCATCTCTCCCCAGGACTAGCGGGAAGGAACGAGCAGTACTTC
cdr3_aa: CSARDHLSPGLAGRNEQYF
clone_size: few
d_call: TRBD2
v_call: TRBV20-1
j_call: TRBJ2-7
cdr3_length: 19

cdr3_nt: TGTGCCAGCAGTTTGGTAGGATACACCGGGGAGCTGTTTTTT
cdr3_aa: CASSLVGYTGELFF
clone_size: few
d_call: .
v_call: TRBV7-2
j_call: TRBJ2-2
cdr3_length: 14

cdr3_nt: TGTGCCATCAGTGAGTCTATTAGCACAGATACGCAGTATTTT
cdr3_aa: CAISESISTDTQYF
clone_size: .
d_call: .
v_call: TRBV10-3
j_call: TRBJ2-3
cdr3_length: 14

cdr3_nt: TGCGCCAGCAGCCAAGATATCAACCGCGACAATGAGCAGTTCTTC
cdr3_aa: CASSQDINRDNEQFF
clone_size: .
d_call: .
v_call: TRBV4-3
j_call: TRBJ2-1
cdr3_length: 15

cdr3_nt: TGCAGCGTTGAATTTGCGGTAACTACGGAGCAGTACTTC
cdr3_aa: CSVEFAVTTEQYF
clone_size: few
d_call: .
v_call: TRBV29-1
j_call: TRBJ2-7
cdr3_length: 13

cdr3_nt: TGCGCCAGCAGCCTGATACAGGGGGACAATGAGCAGTTCTTC
cdr3_aa: CASSLIQGDNEQFF
clone_size: .
d_call: TRBD1
v_call: TRBV4-1
j_call: TRBJ2-1
cdr3_length: 14

cdr3_nt: TGTGCCAGCTCACCTGGCAGGGGGCAGGATACGCAGTATTTT
cdr3_aa: CASSPGRGQDTQYF
clone_size: .
d_call: TRBD1
v_call: TRBV18
j_call: TRBJ2-3
cdr3_length: 14

cdr3_nt: TGTGCCAGCAGCCCACAGAGGGGAAGGGAGACCCAGTACTTC
cdr3_aa: CASSPQRGRETQYF
clone_size: many
d_call: .
v_call: TRBV5-6
j_call: TRBJ2-5
cdr3_length: 14

cdr3_nt: TGTGCCAGCAATGAGGCAGGGCGGAACGAGCAGTACTTC
cdr3_aa: CASNEAGRNEQYF
clone_size: few
d_call: .
v_call: TRBV6-6
j_call: TRBJ2-7
cdr3_length: 13

cdr3_nt: TGTGCCAGCAGCCCTTCTAAGACGGGCCACACTGAAGCTTTCTTT
cdr3_aa: CASSPSKTGHTEAFF
clone_size: .
d_call: .
v_call: TRBV14
j_call: TRBJ1-1
cdr3_length: 15

cdr3_nt: TGTGCCAGCAGGACTAGCACCAGCGGGGAGCTGTTTTTT
cdr3_aa: CASRTSTSGELFF
clone_size: once
d_call: TRBD2
v_call: TRBV9
j_call: TRBJ2-2
cdr3_length: 13

cdr3_nt: TGTGCCAGCAGCACGGGTCGTAGGGGGGCGACTGAAAAACTGTTTTTT
cdr3_aa: CASSTGRRGATEKLFF
clone_size: .
d_call: .
v_call: TRBV11-1
j_call: TRBJ1-4
cdr3_length: 16

cdr3_nt: TGTGCCAGCAGCTTTTCCGGGACAGGGGTTTACGAGCAGTACTTC
cdr3_aa: CASSFSGTGVYEQYF
clone_size: many
d_call: TRBD1
v_call: TRBV7-8
j_call: TRBJ2-7
cdr3_length: 15

cdr3_nt: TGTGCCAGCACCCTACGGGGATATGAGAACACTGAAGCTTTCTTT
cdr3_aa: CASTLRGYENTEAFF
clone_size: .
d_call: .
v_call: TRBV6-2/TRBV6-3
j_call: TRBJ1-1
cdr3_length: 15

cdr3_nt: TGTGCCAGCAGCGACACGAACACCGGGGAGCTGTTTTTT
cdr3_aa: CASSDTNTGELFF
clone_size: many
d_call: .
v_call: TRBV27
j_call: TRBJ2-2
cdr3_length: 13

cdr3_nt: TGTGCCAGCAGCACCCCCTCGGCCAGGGCGGGAGAAGAGGGCGATACGCAGTATTTT
cdr3_aa: CASSTPSARAGEEGDTQYF
clone_size: .
d_call: TRBD2
v_call: TRBV4-2
j_call: TRBJ2-3
cdr3_length: 19

cdr3_nt: TGCGCCAGCAGCCATCAAGGAAACACTGAAGCTTTCTTT
cdr3_aa: CASSHQGNTEAFF
clone_size: .
d_call: .
v_call: TRBV5-1
j_call: TRBJ1-1
cdr3_length: 13

cdr3_nt: TGTGCCAGCAGTGAATTCCCAGTAGCCATGAACACTGAAGCTTTCTTT
cdr3_aa: CASSEFPVAMNTEAFF
clone_size: .
d_call: .
v_call: TRBV25-1
j_call: TRBJ1-1
cdr3_length: 16

cdr3_nt: TGCGCCAGCAGCTCCTCCGGGACACCCCAAGAGACCCAGTACTTC
cdr3_aa: CASSSSGTPQETQYF
clone_size: few
d_call: .
v_call: TRBV5-1
j_call: TRBJ2-5
cdr3_length: 15

cdr3_nt: TGTGCCAGCAGGGGGCTCCACCCGGGAGAGCAGTACTTC
cdr3_aa: CASRGLHPGEQYF
clone_size: .
d_call: .
v_call: TRBV27
j_call: TRBJ2-7
cdr3_length: 13

cdr3_nt: TGTGCCAGCAGCGCCGGGACAGAACTCTCCTACGAGCAGTACTTC
cdr3_aa: CASSAGTELSYEQYF
clone_size: few
d_call: TRBD1
v_call: TRBV7-9
j_call: TRBJ2-7
cdr3_length: 15

cdr3_nt: TGTGCCAGCAGTGCTTACAGGGTTGGGAACACTGAAGCTTTCTTT
cdr3_aa: CASSAYRVGNTEAFF
clone_size: .
d_call: .
v_call: TRBV6-1
j_call: TRBJ1-1
cdr3_length: 15

cdr3_nt: TGCAGTGCTAGATCCTTAGGAGAGACCCAGTACTTC
cdr3_aa: CSARSLGETQYF
clone_size: many
d_call: .
v_call: TRBV20-1
j_call: TRBJ2-5
cdr3_length: 12

cdr3_nt: TGCGCCAGCAGCTTGGACGGACAGGGTGGGCAGCCCCAGCATTTT
cdr3_aa: CASSLDGQGGQPQHF
clone_size: few
d_call: TRBD1
v_call: TRBV5-1
j_call: TRBJ1-5
cdr3_length: 15

cdr3_nt: TGTGCCAGCAGTGATCGGCTGCCCTCCTCCTACAATGAGCAGTTCTTC
cdr3_aa: CASSDRLPSSYNEQFF
clone_size: few
d_call: .
v_call: TRBV2
j_call: TRBJ2-1
cdr3_length: 16

cdr3_nt: TGTGCCAGCAGAGCCGAAGAGATGGGACAGGGCCGGGACAGACGGTTCACAGATACGCAGTATTTT
cdr3_aa: CASRAEEMGQGRDRRFTDTQYF
clone_size: few
d_call: TRBD1
v_call: TRBV6-2/TRBV6-3
j_call: TRBJ2-3
cdr3_length: 22

cdr3_nt: TGTGCCAGCAGTGAGATTAGCGGAGTCGCCTACGAGCAGTACTTC
cdr3_aa: CASSEISGVAYEQYF
clone_size: few
d_call: .
v_call: TRBV27
j_call: TRBJ2-7
cdr3_length: 15

cdr3_nt: TGTGCCAGCGCCGGGACTACATCCTACGAGCAGTACTTC
cdr3_aa: CASAGTTSYEQYF
clone_size: few
d_call: TRBD2
v_call: TRBV12-3/TRBV12-4
j_call: TRBJ2-7
cdr3_length: 13